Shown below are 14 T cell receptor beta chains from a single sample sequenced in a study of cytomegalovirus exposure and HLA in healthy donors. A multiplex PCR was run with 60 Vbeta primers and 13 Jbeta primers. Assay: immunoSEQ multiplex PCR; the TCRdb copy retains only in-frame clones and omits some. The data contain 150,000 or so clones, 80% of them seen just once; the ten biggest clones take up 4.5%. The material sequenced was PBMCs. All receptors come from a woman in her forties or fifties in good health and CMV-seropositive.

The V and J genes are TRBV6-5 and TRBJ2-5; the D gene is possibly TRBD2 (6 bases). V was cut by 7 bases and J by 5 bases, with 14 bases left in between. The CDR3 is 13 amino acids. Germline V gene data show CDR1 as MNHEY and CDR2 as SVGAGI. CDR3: CASTGGDTETQYF. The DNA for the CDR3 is TGTGCCAGCACCGGGGGAGATACGGAGACCCAGTACTTC.

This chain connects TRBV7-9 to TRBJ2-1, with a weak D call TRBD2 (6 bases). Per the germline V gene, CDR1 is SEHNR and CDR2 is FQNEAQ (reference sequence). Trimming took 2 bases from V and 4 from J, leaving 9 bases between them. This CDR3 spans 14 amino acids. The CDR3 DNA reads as TGTGCCAGCAGCTTAAGTGCGGGGTACAATGAGCAGTTCTTC. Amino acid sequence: CASSLSAGYNEQFF. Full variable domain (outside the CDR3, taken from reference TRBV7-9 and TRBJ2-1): DTGVSQNPRHKITKRGQNVTFRCDPISEHNRLYWYRQTLGQGPEFLTYFQNEAQLEKSRLLSDRFSAERPKGSFSTLEIQRTEQGDSAMYLCASSLSAGYNEQFFGPGTRLTVL.

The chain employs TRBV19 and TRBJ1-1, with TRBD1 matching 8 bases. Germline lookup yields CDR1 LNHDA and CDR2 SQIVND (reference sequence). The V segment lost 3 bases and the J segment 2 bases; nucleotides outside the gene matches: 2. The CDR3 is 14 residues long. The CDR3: CASSMGQVNTEAFF. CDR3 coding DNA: TGTGCCAGTAGTATGGGACAGGTAAACACTGAAGCTTTCTTT.

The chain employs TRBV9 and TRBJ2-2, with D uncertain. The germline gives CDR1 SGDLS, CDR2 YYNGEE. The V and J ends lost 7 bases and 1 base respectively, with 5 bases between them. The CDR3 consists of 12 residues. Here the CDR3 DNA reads TGTGCCAGCGGAGTGAACACCGGGGAGCTGTTTTTT. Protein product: CASGVNTGELFF. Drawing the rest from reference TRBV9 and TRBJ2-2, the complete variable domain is DSGVTQTPKHLITATGQRVTLRCSPRSGDLSVYWYQQSLDQGLQFLIQYYNGEERAKGNILERFSAQQFPDLHSELNLSSLELGDSALYFCASGVNTGELFFGEGSRLTVL.

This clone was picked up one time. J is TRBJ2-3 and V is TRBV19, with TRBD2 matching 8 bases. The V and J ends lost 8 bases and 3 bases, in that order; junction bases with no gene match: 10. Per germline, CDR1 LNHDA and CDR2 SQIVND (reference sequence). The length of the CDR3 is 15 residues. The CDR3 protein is CASGREGLFTDTQYF. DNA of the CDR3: TGTGCCAGTGGTCGGGAGGGCCTTTTTACAGATACGCAGTATTTT.

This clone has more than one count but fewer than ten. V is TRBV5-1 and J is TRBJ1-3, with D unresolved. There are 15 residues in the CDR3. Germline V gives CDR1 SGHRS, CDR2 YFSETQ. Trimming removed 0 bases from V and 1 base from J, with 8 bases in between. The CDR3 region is CASSLGGESGNTIYF. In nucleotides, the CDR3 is TGCGCCAGCAGCTTGGGTGGGGAGTCTGGAAACACCATATATTTT.

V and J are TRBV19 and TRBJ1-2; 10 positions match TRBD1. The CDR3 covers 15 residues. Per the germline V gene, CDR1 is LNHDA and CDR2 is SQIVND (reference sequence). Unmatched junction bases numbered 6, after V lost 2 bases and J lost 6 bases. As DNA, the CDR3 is TGTGCCAGTAGTATACCCTGGGACAGGGGCGATGGCTACACCTTC. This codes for CASSIPWDRGDGYTF.

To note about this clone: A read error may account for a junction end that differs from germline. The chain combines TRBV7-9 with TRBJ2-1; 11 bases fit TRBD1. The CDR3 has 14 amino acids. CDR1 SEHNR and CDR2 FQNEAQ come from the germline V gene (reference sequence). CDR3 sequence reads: CSSSFWTGGDEQFF. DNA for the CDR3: TGTTCCAGCAGCTTTTGGACAGGGGGCGATGAGCAGTTCTTC.

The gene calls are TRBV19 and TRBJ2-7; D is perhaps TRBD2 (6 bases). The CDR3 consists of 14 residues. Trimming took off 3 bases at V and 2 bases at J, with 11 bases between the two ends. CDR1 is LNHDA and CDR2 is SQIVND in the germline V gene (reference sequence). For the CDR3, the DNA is TGTGCCAGTAGTATTCAGGCGGGACCCTACGAGCAGTACTTC. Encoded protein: CASSIQAGPYEQYF.

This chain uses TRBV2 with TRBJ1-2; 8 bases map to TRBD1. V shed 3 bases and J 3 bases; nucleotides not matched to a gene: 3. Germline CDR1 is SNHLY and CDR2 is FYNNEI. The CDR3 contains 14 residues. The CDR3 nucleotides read TGTGCCAGCAGTGACAGGGGGCTTGACTATGGCTACACCTTC. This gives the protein CASSDRGLDYGYTF.

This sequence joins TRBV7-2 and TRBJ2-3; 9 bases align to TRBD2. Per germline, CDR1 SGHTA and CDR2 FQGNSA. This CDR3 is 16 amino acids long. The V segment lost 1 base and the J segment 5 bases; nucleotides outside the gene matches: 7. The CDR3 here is CASSLGGRGGIDTQYF. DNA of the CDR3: TGTGCCAGCAGCTTAGGAGGGCGGGGGGGGATAGATACGCAGTATTTT.

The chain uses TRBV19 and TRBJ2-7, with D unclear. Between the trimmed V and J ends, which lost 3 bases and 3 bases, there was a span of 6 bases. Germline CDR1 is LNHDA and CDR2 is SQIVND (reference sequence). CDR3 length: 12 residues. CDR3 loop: CASSIFGYEQYF. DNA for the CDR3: TGTGCCAGTAGTATCTTCGGCTACGAGCAGTACTTC.

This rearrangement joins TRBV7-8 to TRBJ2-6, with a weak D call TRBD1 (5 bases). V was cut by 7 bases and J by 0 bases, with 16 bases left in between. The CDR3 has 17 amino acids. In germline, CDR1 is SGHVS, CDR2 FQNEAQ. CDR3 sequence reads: CASTTLGQISGANVLTF. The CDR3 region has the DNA TGTGCCAGCACCACGTTGGGGCAGATCTCTGGGGCCAACGTCCTGACTTTC.

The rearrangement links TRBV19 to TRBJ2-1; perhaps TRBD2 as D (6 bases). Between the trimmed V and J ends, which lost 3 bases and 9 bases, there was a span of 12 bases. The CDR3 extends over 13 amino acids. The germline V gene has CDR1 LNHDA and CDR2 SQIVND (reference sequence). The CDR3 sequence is CASSIFMEGEQFF. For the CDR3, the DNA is TGTGCCAGTAGTATCTTTATGGAGGGTGAGCAGTTCTTC.